These 18 T cell receptor beta chains were sequenced from one sample in a study of control samples from healthy donors and cancer patients. Sequencing was performed with immunoSEQ multiplex PCR; in TCRdb, only in-frame clones are kept and a portion is missing. The table has over 100,000 clones, around nine tenths seen once; the top ten hold less than 7%. Specimen: blood. These receptors came from a man aged 18 to 30 in good health.

The chain combines TRBV27 with TRBJ2-7; unclear D gene. Trimming removed 7 bases from V and 3 bases from J, with 7 bases in between. The CDR3 consists of 11 residues. CDR1 MNHEY and CDR2 SMNVEV come from the germline V gene (reference sequence). CDR3: CASMVGYEQYF. DNA of the CDR3: TGTGCCAGCATGGTGGGCTACGAGCAGTACTTC.

The genes are TRBV10-1 and TRBJ2-2, with D uncertain. CDR1 is WNHNN and CDR2 is SYGVQD in the germline V gene (reference sequence). This CDR3 region has 14 residues. Trimming removed 0 bases at V and 5 bases at J, with 7 bases between. CDR3 sequence: CASSESGQTGELFF. Written as DNA, the CDR3 is TGCGCCAGCAGTGAGTCAGGTCAAACCGGGGAGCTGTTTTTT.

The chain recombines TRBV30 with TRBJ1-2; D is uncertain. Trimming took 2 bases from V and 4 from J, leaving 8 bases between them. CDR3 length: 12 residues. Germline loops: CDR1 GTSNPN, CDR2 SVGIG (reference sequence). This chain's CDR3 is CAWSTLTYGYTF. CDR3 nucleotide sequence: TGTGCCTGGAGTACACTGACCTATGGCTACACCTTC.

The rearrangement joins TRBV12-5 to TRBJ1-6; D gene ambiguous. This CDR3 contains 15 residues. Trimming removed 1 base from V and 0 bases from J, with 4 bases in between. CDR1 and CDR2 from the germline V gene are LGHNT and FRNRAP. CDR3 nucleotide sequence: TGTGCTAGTGGTTTGGGGAGCTCCTATAATTCACCCCTCCACTTT. Amino acid sequence: CASGLGSSYNSPLHF.

The sample holds one count of this clone. This chain connects TRBV18 to TRBJ1-2; unclear D gene. Trimming took off 3 bases at V and 3 bases at J, with 8 bases between the two ends. Germline CDR1 is KGHSH and CDR2 is LQKENI. The CDR3 runs 13 residues. The DNA of the CDR3 is TGTGCCAGCTCACCCAGCACAGACTATGGCTACACCTTC. Translating gives CASSPSTDYGYTF. Looking up the rest from reference TRBV18 and TRBJ1-2 gives the full variable domain: NAGVMQNPRHLVRRRGQEARLRCSPMKGHSHVYWYRQLPEEGLKFMVYLQKENIIDESGMPKERFSAEFPKEGPSILRIQQVVRGDSAAYFCASSPSTDYGYTFGSGTRLTVV.

The V call is TRBV3-1 (or the pseudogene TRBV3-2), the J call TRBJ1-1, with 9 bases aligning to TRBD1. With V trimmed by 4 bases and J by 0 bases, 6 bases remained unmatched. Germline loops: CDR1 LGHDT, CDR2 YNNKEL (reference sequence). The CDR3 spans 16 residues. As DNA, the CDR3 is TGTGCCAGCAGCCGCCGGGACAGGGCCGTGAACACTGAAGCTTTCTTT. This sequence encodes CASSRRDRAVNTEAFF.

This clone was seen a few times. The chain carries TRBV2 and TRBJ2-1; D not certain. The V end lost 4 bases, the J end lost 7 bases, and 5 bases lay between the germline ends. The CDR3 has 11 amino acids. Germline-derived CDR1 and CDR2 are SNHLY and FYNNEI. In DNA, the CDR3 is TGTGCCAGCAGTGGGGGTAATGAGCAGTTCTTC. Translating gives CASSGGNEQFF.

The V call is TRBV27, the J call TRBJ1-4; D remains unclear. V was pared by 0 bases and J by 7 bases, with 12 bases between. The CDR3 extends over 15 amino acids. Germline V lookup: CDR1 MNHEY, CDR2 SMNVEV (reference sequence). CDR3 bases: TGTGCCAGCAGTTTATCGCGGAACAGTTTTGAAAAACTGTTTTTT. Amino acids: CASSLSRNSFEKLFF.

The J gene is TRBJ1-5, the V gene TRBV10-1; D remains ambiguous. Germline V gives CDR1 WNHNN, CDR2 SYGVQD (reference sequence). The ends were cut back, 10 bases at V and 3 bases at J, with 22 bases in the middle. The CDR3 extends over 16 amino acids. The chain's CDR3 is CAIRTGILIHNQPQHF. In DNA form, the CDR3 reads TGCGCCATACGGACTGGAATACTAATTCACAATCAGCCCCAGCATTTT.

The V and J genes are TRBV7-9 and TRBJ1-1; D perhaps matches TRBD1 (5 bases). Between the trimmed V and J ends, which lost 7 bases and 11 bases, there was a span of 20 bases. CDR1 SEHNR and CDR2 FQNEAQ come from the germline V gene (reference sequence). This CDR3 has 13 residues. The CDR3 nucleotides are TGTGCCAGCACCTCCGGTCCGGGACCCGGGGCTTTCTTT. It is translated as CASTSGPGPGAFF.

The chain recombines TRBV19 with TRBJ1-2, with D possibly being TRBD1 (5 bases). The CDR3 contains 12 residues. The V gene lost 6 bases and the J gene lost 2 bases, with 7 bases spanning the gap. Germline CDR1 LNHDA, CDR2 SQIVND (reference sequence). CDR3: CASSPGNYGYTF. The CDR3 nucleotides are TGTGCCAGTAGCCCAGGGAACTATGGCTACACCTTC.

This chain connects TRBV15 to TRBJ1-1; D is unclear. V was cut by 3 bases and J by 0 bases, with 11 bases left in between. Germline CDR1 LNHNV, CDR2 YYDKDF (reference sequence). The CDR3 spans 15 residues. CDR3 bases: TGTGCCACCAGCAGCCGGGAGGCCCTGAACACTGAAGCTTTCTTT. It is translated as CATSSREALNTEAFF.

The chain employs TRBV7-9 and TRBJ2-7; D is unclear. Judging by the DNA end, TRBJ2-5 fits better; the J call may be wrong. CDR1 and CDR2 (germline): SEHNR, FQNEAQ (reference sequence). CDR3 length: 13 amino acids. CDR3 region: CASSLGVSETQYF. The CDR3 DNA follows: TGTGCCAGCAGCTTAGGGGTCTCGGAGACCCAGTACTTC.

V usage is TRBV5-1 and J usage is TRBJ2-4; 16 bases match TRBD2. Trimming took 4 bases from V and 1 from J; bases not matched to a gene: 11. The length of the CDR3 is 20 residues. Germline values: CDR1 SGHRS, CDR2 YFSETQ. The DNA of the CDR3 is TGCGCCAGCAGCGAAGGGACTAGCGGGGGGGCGAAGGTGGCCAAAAACATTCAGTACTTC. It codes for CASSEGTSGGAKVAKNIQYF.

The chain uses TRBV5-4 and TRBJ1-5; D uncertain. Germline CDR1 and CDR2: SGHNT and YYREEE (reference sequence). This CDR3 contains 17 residues. V dropped 2 bases and J dropped 0 bases, with 15 bases sitting between them. In nucleotides, the CDR3 is TGTGCCAGCAGCTTTTCGTCCGACGGTTATAGCAATCAGCCCCAGCATTTT. Amino acids: CASSFSSDGYSNQPQHF. Looking up the rest from reference TRBV5-4 and TRBJ1-5 gives the full variable domain: ETGVTQSPTHLIKTRGQQVTLRCSSQSGHNTVSWYQQALGQGPQFIFQYYREEENGRGNFPPRFSGLQFPNYSSELNVNALELDDSALYLCASSFSSDGYSNQPQHFGDGTRLSIL.

The V and J genes are TRBV7-6 and TRBJ2-7; 8 bases are shared with TRBD2. This CDR3 has 15 amino acids. V gave up 3 bases and J gave up 1 base; unmatched junction bases: 5. From germline, CDR1 is SGHVS and CDR2 FNYEAQ. CDR3 DNA sequence: TGTGCCAGCAGCTTTAAAGGCGGGGGGTCCTACGAGCAGTACTTC. Protein product: CASSFKGGGSYEQYF.

In DNA, the CDR3 is TGTGCCAGCAGTGACTCTGCAAATTCACCCCTCCACTTT. Its protein is CASSDSANSPLHF. The J gene is TRBJ1-6, the V gene TRBV6-4; D remains ambiguous. Germline lookup yields CDR1 MRHNA and CDR2 SNTAGT. V was cut by 0 bases and J by 7 bases, with 4 bases left in between. CDR3 length: 13 amino acids.

The rearrangement links TRBV27 to TRBJ1-1; possibly TRBD1 for D (5 bases). With 2 bases removed from V and 1 base from J, the gap between germline ends came to 14 bases. Germline CDR1 MNHEY, CDR2 SMNVEV (reference sequence). The CDR3 covers 16 residues. The CDR3 coding sequence is TGTGCCAGCAGTTTAACCTGGGGGGAGGCGAACACTGAAGCTTTCTTT. Amino acids: CASSLTWGEANTEAFF.